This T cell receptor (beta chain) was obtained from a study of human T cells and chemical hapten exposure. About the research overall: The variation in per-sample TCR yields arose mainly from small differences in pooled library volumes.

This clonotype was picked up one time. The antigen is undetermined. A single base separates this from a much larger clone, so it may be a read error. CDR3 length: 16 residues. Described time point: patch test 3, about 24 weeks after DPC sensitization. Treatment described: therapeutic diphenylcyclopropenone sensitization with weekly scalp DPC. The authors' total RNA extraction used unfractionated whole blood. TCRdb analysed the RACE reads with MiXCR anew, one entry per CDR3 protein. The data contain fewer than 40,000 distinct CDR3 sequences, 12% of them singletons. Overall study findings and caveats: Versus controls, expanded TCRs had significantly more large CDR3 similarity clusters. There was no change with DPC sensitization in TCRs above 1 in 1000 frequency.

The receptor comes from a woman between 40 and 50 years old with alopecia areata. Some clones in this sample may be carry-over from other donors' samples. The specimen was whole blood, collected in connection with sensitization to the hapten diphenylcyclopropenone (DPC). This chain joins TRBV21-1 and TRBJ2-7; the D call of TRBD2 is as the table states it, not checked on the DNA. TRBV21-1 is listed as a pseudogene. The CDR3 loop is CASNKGARGGSYEQYF. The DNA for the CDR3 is TGTGCCAGCAACAAAGGAGCGAGGGGAGGGTCCTACGAGCAGTACTTC.